This T cell receptor (beta chain) is from a study of control samples from healthy donors and cancer patients. The assay was immunoSEQ multiplex PCR, and TCRdb's table has in-frame clones only and misses some. This sample carries roughly 170,000 clones, around nine tenths of them seen once, and the ten largest clones take roughly 5.3%. This clone was found a few times. The germline CDR1 and CDR2 sequences are MRHNA and SNTAGT. V was clipped by 5 bases and J by 5 bases; unmatched bases: 8. This CDR3 is built from 15 residues. The TCR originated in a woman younger than 45 in good health. The specimen was blood. The chain has TRBV6-4 and TRBJ2-1, with 8 bases that match TRBD2. CDR3 protein: CASSSDGGGHNEQFF. The CDR3 DNA reads TGTGCCAGCAGTTCCGACGGGGGGGGCCACAATGAGCAGTTCTTC.